These T cell receptor beta chains were read from a single sample in a study of PD-1 blockade in mismatch repair-deficient tumors. Only in-frame clones appear in the TCRdb table, and some are missing; sequencing was by immunoSEQ multiplex PCR. The sample contains around 130,000 clones, more than 70% of which appear only once. The sequenced sample was peripheral blood, obtained roughly 70 weeks after starting pembrolizumab. The source is an adult with mismatch repair-deficient cancer. The CDR3 runs from the conserved cysteine through the conserved F or W. The order of the fields is CDR3 protein, V gene, CDR3 length.

cdr3_aa: CASGDFTDTQYF
v_call: TRBV7-9
cdr3_length: 12

cdr3_aa: CASSGDTNYGYTF
v_call: TRBV7-9
cdr3_length: 13

cdr3_aa: CASSPDGNIQPQHF
v_call: TRBV19
cdr3_length: 14

cdr3_aa: CASSGPLAGGRNEQFF
v_call: TRBV9
cdr3_length: 16

cdr3_aa: CASANLGTRPNEQFF
v_call: TRBV5-1
cdr3_length: 15

cdr3_aa: CASSPPGLAGHEQFF
v_call: TRBV7-9
cdr3_length: 15

cdr3_aa: CASSFYTDTQYF
v_call: TRBV5-6
cdr3_length: 12

cdr3_aa: CASSRLLAPKNIQYF
v_call: TRBV6-6
cdr3_length: 15

cdr3_aa: CASSFGVSYEQYF
v_call: TRBV7-3
cdr3_length: 13

cdr3_aa: CASSNRDWVHNEQFF
v_call: TRBV9
cdr3_length: 15

cdr3_aa: CASSILAGTGELFF
v_call: TRBV27
cdr3_length: 14

cdr3_aa: CASRLGGIGNTIYF
v_call: TRBV6-6
cdr3_length: 14

cdr3_aa: CASSQDSRYGYTF
v_call: TRBV4-2
cdr3_length: 13

cdr3_aa: CASSFQTDTSEAFF
v_call: TRBV5-1
cdr3_length: 14

cdr3_aa: CASSKKRGDTQYF
v_call: TRBV5-1
cdr3_length: 13

cdr3_aa: CASSLKGLGNTIYF
v_call: TRBV7-2
cdr3_length: 14

cdr3_aa: CASSVDGWGRNTEAFF
v_call: TRBV9
cdr3_length: 16

cdr3_aa: CASSLGGRPDTQYF
v_call: TRBV5-1
cdr3_length: 14

cdr3_aa: CASSFRLAGGPVHEQFF
v_call: TRBV27
cdr3_length: 17

cdr3_aa: CASSLRIPAGGKNEQFF
v_call: TRBV11-2
cdr3_length: 17

cdr3_aa: CSARVPMGYTF
v_call: TRBV20-1
cdr3_length: 11

cdr3_aa: CSVEGAGVLDTQYF
v_call: TRBV29-1
cdr3_length: 14

cdr3_aa: CASSILGGRETQYF
v_call: TRBV13
cdr3_length: 14

cdr3_aa: CASSGRTKEVYEQYF
v_call: TRBV10-2
cdr3_length: 15

cdr3_aa: CASRADSYYGYTF
v_call: TRBV5-6
cdr3_length: 13

cdr3_aa: CAWMFGGTHEQYF
v_call: TRBV30
cdr3_length: 13

cdr3_aa: CASSPGGFGYTF
v_call: TRBV6-1
cdr3_length: 12

cdr3_aa: CASTGTGSGKETQYF
v_call: TRBV2
cdr3_length: 15

cdr3_aa: CASRSRGRSWGYHEQYF
v_call: TRBV5-6
cdr3_length: 17

cdr3_aa: CASSSTYNEQFF
v_call: TRBV5-4
cdr3_length: 12

cdr3_aa: CASNSRMSTDTQYF
v_call: TRBV6-6
cdr3_length: 14

cdr3_aa: CASSLGGGISSYEQYF
v_call: TRBV5-1
cdr3_length: 16

cdr3_aa: CASSRTTGNSYEQYF
v_call: TRBV5-5
cdr3_length: 15

cdr3_aa: CASSIVPPDRSQETQYF
v_call: TRBV19
cdr3_length: 17

cdr3_aa: CASGGGSRSPEQYF
v_call: TRBV10-2
cdr3_length: 14

cdr3_aa: CASSLFRTGATGELFF
v_call: TRBV27
cdr3_length: 16